This T cell receptor (beta chain) derives from a study of T cell repertoires in cytomegalovirus infection. For the study at large: The authors used CMV epitopes that were HLA-C-restricted (recently identified) and HLA-B-restricted (well studied). CMV infection together with matching HLA type was indicated by public TCR beta signatures. Findings and caveats of the study: What dominated the ex vivo response were HLA-C-restricted CMV-specific TCR beta clonotypes. Based on cumulative public TCR beta family frequency, carriers of CMV plus the relevant HLA were identified.

TCRdb reprocessed the reads with MiXCR, giving one entry per CDR3 protein. The data show 450,000 to 600,000 distinct CDR3 sequences, roughly 46% seen once. For this clonotype: Its target is not known.

This CDR3 contains 14 residues. Per the germline V gene, CDR1 is MNHEY and CDR2 is SMNVEV (reference sequence). J lost 3 bases, V lost 6 bases, and 8 bases had no gene match. The V and J genes are TRBV27 and TRBJ2-7; 7 bases align to TRBD1. This specimen consisted of cultured PBMCs, obtained from culture after CMV antigen stimulation. The sequence was obtained from a human donor in good health (CMV status not recorded). Some clones in this sample may be carry-over from other donors' samples. The CDR3 sequence: CASRPGTALYEQYF. CDR3 sequence (DNA): TGTGCCAGCAGGCCCGGGACAGCCCTCTACGAGCAGTACTTC.